This T cell receptor beta chain comes out of a study of T-cell memory formation after mild COVID-19. General study findings and limits: Contracting clones, day 15 to 85, had balanced CD4/CD8, and later expanders favored CD4+. Cross-reactive memory seemingly joined, as some responding clones were found in pre-infection memory. For contracting clones, CD4+ ones sat mainly in CM and EM, CD8+ in EMRA.

Germline CDR1 and CDR2: GTSNPN and SVGIG (reference sequence). Trimming removed 3 bases from V and 0 bases from J, with 6 bases in between. This CDR3 contains 13 residues. On this clonotype: Its matching antigen is unknown.

It was 5'RACE with constant-segment primers that produced the TCR alpha and TCR beta cDNA libraries, which carried sample barcodes and UMIs. TCRdb redid the calling of the 5' RACE reads with MiXCR, one entry per CDR3 protein. The table records about 560,000 distinct CDR3 sequences, 20% to 25% of them present only once. The sequence derives from an adult woman who had mild COVID-19 (a few samples of this study predate the infection). Cell type and time point are not known. Material: PBMCs or a T cell subset sorted from them (not recorded which). V is TRBV30 and J is TRBJ1-3, with unresolved D. The CDR3 nucleotides read TGTGCCTGGAGGCAACACTCTGGAAACACCATATATTTT. It encodes CAWRQHSGNTIYF.